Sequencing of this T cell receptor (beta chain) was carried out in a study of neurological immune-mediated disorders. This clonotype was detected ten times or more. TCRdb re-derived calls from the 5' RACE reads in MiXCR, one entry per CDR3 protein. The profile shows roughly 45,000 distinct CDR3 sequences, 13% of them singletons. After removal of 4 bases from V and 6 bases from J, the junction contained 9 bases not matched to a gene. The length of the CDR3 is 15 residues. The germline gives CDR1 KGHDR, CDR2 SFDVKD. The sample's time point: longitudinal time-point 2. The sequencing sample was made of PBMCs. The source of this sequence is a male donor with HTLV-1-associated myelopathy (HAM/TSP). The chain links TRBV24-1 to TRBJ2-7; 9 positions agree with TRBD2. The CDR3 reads CATSDPRTSAGEQYF. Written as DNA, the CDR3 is TGTGCCACCAGTGACCCAAGGACTAGCGCAGGCGAGCAGTACTTC.